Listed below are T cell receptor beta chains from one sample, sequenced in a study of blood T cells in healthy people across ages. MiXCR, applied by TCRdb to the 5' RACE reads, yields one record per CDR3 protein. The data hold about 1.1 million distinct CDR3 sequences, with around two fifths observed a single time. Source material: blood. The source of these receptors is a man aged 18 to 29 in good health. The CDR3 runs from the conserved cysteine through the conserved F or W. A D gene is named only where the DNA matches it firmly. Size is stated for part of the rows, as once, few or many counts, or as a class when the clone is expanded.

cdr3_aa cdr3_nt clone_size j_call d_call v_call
CSARAGGAGGEAFF TGCAGTGCTAGAGCAGGGGGCGCGGGGGGTGAAGCTTTCTTT few TRBJ1-1 TRBD1 TRBV20-1
CATNKGSLSHGYTF TGTGCCACCAACAAGGGATCATTATCCCATGGCTACACCTTC once TRBJ1-2 - TRBV15
CSATGGTGGNSPLHF TGCAGTGCCACCGGCGGGACAGGTGGTAATTCACCCCTCCACTTT - TRBJ1-6 TRBD1 TRBV20-1
CASSKLAGVGNEQFF TGTGCCAGTAGTAAACTAGCGGGGGTCGGGAATGAGCAGTTCTTC - TRBJ2-1 TRBD2 TRBV19
CASSQTGRLSYGYTF TGTGCCAGCAGCCAAACCGGGAGACTGTCCTATGGCTACACCTTC - TRBJ1-2 - TRBV7-2
CASSPGQMTNQPQHF TGTGCCAGCAGCCCGGGACAGATGACCAATCAGCCCCAGCATTTT few TRBJ1-5 TRBD1 TRBV9
CASSQDWGNTRGYTF TGCGCCAGCAGCCAAGATTGGGGGAACACGCGTGGCTACACCTTC - TRBJ1-2 - TRBV4-3
CASSLDFQGNTEAFF TGTGCCAGCAGCTTAGATTTCCAGGGGAACACTGAAGCTTTCTTT - TRBJ1-1 - TRBV7-2
CASSVDRGAQETQYF TGTGCCAGCAGCGTGGACAGGGGGGCTCAAGAGACCCAGTACTTC - TRBJ2-5 TRBD1 TRBV2
CASSQETGAFNSPLHF TGTGCCAGCAGCCAAGAAACAGGGGCCTTTAATTCACCCCTCCACTTT - TRBJ1-6 TRBD1 TRBV3-1
CATSRGDSPYGYTF TGTGCCACCAGCAGAGGAGACAGCCCCTATGGCTACACCTTC - TRBJ1-2 - TRBV15
CARLAVYDEQYF TGTGCCAGACTAGCAGTGTATGATGAGCAGTACTTC few TRBJ2-7 TRBD2 TRBV10-3
CASSEQANTEAFF TGTGCCAGCAGTGAACAGGCGAACACTGAAGCTTTCTTT - TRBJ1-1 - TRBV6-1
CASSARLTGGGPYTF TGTGCCAGCAGTGCCCGGTTGACAGGGGGCGGACCTTACACCTTC few TRBJ1-2 TRBD1 TRBV6-5
CASSENFGTGVTGELFF TGTGCCAGCAGTGAAAATTTCGGGACAGGGGTCACCGGGGAGCTGTTTTTT - TRBJ2-2 TRBD1 TRBV6-1
CAISEQFPNYGYTF TGTGCCATCAGTGAACAGTTTCCTAACTATGGCTACACCTTC - TRBJ1-2 - TRBV10-3
CASSPGSLGTYGYTF TGCGCCAGCAGCCCGGGCTCCTTGGGGACCTATGGCTACACCTTC few TRBJ1-2 - TRBV4-3
CASSQDLLGVSTDTQYF TGCGCCAGCAGCCAAGACCTACTGGGGGTCAGCACAGATACGCAGTATTTT - TRBJ2-3 - TRBV4-3
CASSMGNNEQFF TGTGCCAGCAGCATGGGTAACAATGAGCAGTTCTTC - TRBJ2-1 - TRBV9
CSARKGLVNEQFF TGCAGTGCTAGAAAGGGACTAGTCAATGAGCAGTTCTTC few TRBJ2-1 TRBD2 TRBV20-1
CASSVGTEDEKLFF TGTGCCAGCAGTGTAGGGACAGAGGATGAAAAACTGTTTTTT - TRBJ1-4 TRBD1 TRBV2
CASSQPSQGDGYTF TGTGCCAGCAGCCAGCCTTCCCAGGGGGACGGCTACACCTTC few TRBJ1-2 TRBD1 TRBV16
CANSPPGGADGYTF TGTGCCAACAGCCCTCCGGGGGGGGCAGATGGCTACACCTTC - TRBJ1-2 - TRBV12-3/TRBV12-4
CASSLRFYPPDEQFF TGTGCCAGCTCACTTCGGTTCTACCCACCCGATGAGCAGTTCTTC - TRBJ2-1 - TRBV18
CASSLVRGSSDTQYF TGCGCCAGCAGCTTGGTGCGGGGGTCGTCAGATACGCAGTATTTT few TRBJ2-3 TRBD2 TRBV5-1
CASSLSGTGDNSPLHF TGTGCCAGCAGTTTATCCGGGACAGGGGACAATTCACCCCTCCACTTT - TRBJ1-6 TRBD1 TRBV12-3/TRBV12-4
CASSDETVFGYTF TGTGCCAGCAGTGACGAGACCGTGTTTGGCTACACCTTC - TRBJ1-2 - TRBV2
CASSQDQGSGAADTQYF TGCGCCAGCAGCCAAGATCAAGGTAGCGGGGCCGCAGATACGCAGTATTTT - TRBJ2-3 TRBD2 TRBV4-3
CASSQDSRGANNEQFF TGCGCCAGCAGCCAAGACTCGCGGGGTGCGAACAATGAGCAGTTCTTC - TRBJ2-1 - TRBV4-3
CASSQTDGPQENNEQYF TGTGCCAGCAGCCAAACGGACGGCCCGCAGGAAAACAATGAGCAGTACTTC - TRBJ2-5 - TRBV3-1
CASSEQGAYSNQPQHF TGTGCCAGCAGTGAACAGGGCGCTTATAGCAATCAGCCCCAGCATTTT - TRBJ1-5 - TRBV6-1
CASSPGQASGANVLTF TGTGCCAGTAGTCCTGGACAGGCCTCTGGGGCCAACGTCCTGACTTTC - TRBJ2-6 TRBD1 TRBV19
CASSQEQLNRDGYTF TGCGCCAGCAGCCAAGAACAACTAAACAGGGATGGCTACACCTTC - TRBJ1-2 - TRBV4-3
CVSSQDARNNYGYTF TGCGTCAGCAGCCAAGATGCGAGGAATAACTATGGCTACACCTTC - TRBJ1-2 - TRBV4-3
CATSSRGQDYGYTF TGTGCCACCAGCAGTAGGGGACAGGACTATGGCTACACCTTC - TRBJ1-2 TRBD1 TRBV15